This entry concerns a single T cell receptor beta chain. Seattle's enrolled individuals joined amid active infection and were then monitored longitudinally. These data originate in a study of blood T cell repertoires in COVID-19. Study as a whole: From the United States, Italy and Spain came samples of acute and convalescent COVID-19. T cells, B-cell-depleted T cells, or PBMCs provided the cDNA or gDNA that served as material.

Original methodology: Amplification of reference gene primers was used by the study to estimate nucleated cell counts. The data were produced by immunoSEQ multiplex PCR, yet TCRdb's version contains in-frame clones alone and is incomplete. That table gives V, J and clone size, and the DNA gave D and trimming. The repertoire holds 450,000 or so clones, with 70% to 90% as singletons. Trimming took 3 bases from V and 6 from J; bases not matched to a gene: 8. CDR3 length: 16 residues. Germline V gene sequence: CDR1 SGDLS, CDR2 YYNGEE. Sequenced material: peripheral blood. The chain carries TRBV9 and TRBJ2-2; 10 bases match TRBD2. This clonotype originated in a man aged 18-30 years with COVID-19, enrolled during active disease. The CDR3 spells CASSALAGSSPGELFF. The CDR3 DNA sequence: TGTGCCAGCAGCGCACTAGCGGGATCCTCCCCCGGGGAGCTGTTTTTT.